A selection of T cell receptor beta chains follows, all from one sample in a study of cytomegalovirus exposure and HLA in healthy donors. Sequencing used immunoSEQ multiplex PCR; TCRdb keeps in-frame clones, though not all of them. Seen here are about 300,000 clones, just over 85% observed once, and the top ten hold 3.5% to 4%. The sample consisted of PBMCs. Receptor source: a man aged 40-50 years in good health and CMV-seropositive. CDR3s include the opening cysteine and the closing phenylalanine or tryptophan. Each record gives: D gene, V gene, clone size, J gene, CDR3 protein, CDR3 DNA. D genes are given only for firm matches. Only part of the rows carry a size: once, few, many, or a class if the clone is expanded.

.	TRBV18	few	TRBJ1-5	CASSREGDQPQHF	TGTGCCAGCTCCCGCGAGGGAGATCAGCCCCAGCATTTT
TRBD2	TRBV9	.	TRBJ2-3	CASSLNLERGSTDTQYF	TGTGCCAGCAGCCTCAACCTAGAGCGGGGAAGCACAGATACGCAGTATTTT
TRBD1	TRBV7-9	many	TRBJ2-7	CASSFNRAGGPYEQYF	TGTGCCAGCAGCTTCAACCGAGCAGGGGGCCCCTACGAGCAGTACTTC
.	TRBV19	.	TRBJ2-5	CASSISLSRRETQYF	TGTGCCAGTAGTATTTCCCTCAGTAGGAGGGAAACCCAGTACTTC
.	TRBV27	.	TRBJ2-2	CASSLRSHTGELFF	TGTGCCAGCAGTCTGAGGAGCCACACCGGGGAGCTGTTTTTT
TRBD1	TRBV29-1	once	TRBJ2-1	CSVEDGQVSYNEQFF	TGCAGCGTTGAAGATGGACAGGTCTCCTACAATGAGCAGTTCTTC
TRBD1	TRBV29-1	.	TRBJ1-2	CSVVPGQGGWGYTF	TGCAGCGTTGTCCCGGGACAGGGCGGGTGGGGCTACACCTTC
.	TRBV27	.	TRBJ2-7	CASSLSVTYEQYF	TGTGCCAGCAGTCTAAGCGTGACCTACGAGCAGTACTTC
TRBD2	TRBV7-3	.	TRBJ2-5	CASTPGLADQETQYF	TGTGCCAGCACCCCGGGACTAGCGGACCAAGAGACCCAGTACTTC
TRBD2	TRBV4-1	.	TRBJ2-1	CASSRLAGNYNEQFF	TGCGCCAGCAGCCGACTAGCGGGAAACTACAATGAGCAGTTCTTC
.	TRBV18	.	TRBJ1-2	CASSRDTTVANYGYTF	TGTGCCAGCTCACGGGACACCACGGTGGCTAACTATGGCTACACCTTC
TRBD1	TRBV6-6	.	TRBJ2-2	CASSYPGQGGGELFF	TGTGCCAGCAGTTACCCCGGACAGGGCGGCGGGGAGCTGTTTTTT
TRBD2	TRBV10-3	.	TRBJ2-1	CAISPGTRDGNEQFF	TGTGCCATCAGCCCCGGGACTAGGGATGGCAATGAGCAGTTCTTC
.	TRBV7-2	.	TRBJ2-3	CASSSDTSTDTQYF	TGTGCCAGCAGCTCTGACACTAGCACAGATACGCAGTATTTT
.	TRBV5-4	.	TRBJ2-7	CASSLNAGSYEQYF	TGTGCCAGCAGCTTGAACGCGGGTTCCTACGAGCAGTACTTC
.	TRBV18	.	TRBJ1-1	CASSRQDLITEAFF	TGTGCCAGCTCCCGACAGGATTTGATCACTGAAGCTTTCTTT
TRBD2	TRBV19	.	TRBJ2-5	CASSMWGSGSQETQYF	TGTGCCAGTAGTATGTGGGGTAGCGGGTCCCAAGAGACCCAGTACTTC
TRBD1	TRBV6-5	.	TRBJ2-7	CASRSGQAYEQYF	TGTGCCAGCAGGTCGGGACAGGCCTACGAGCAGTACTTC
TRBD1	TRBV7-9	.	TRBJ1-4	CASSSTRTGENEKLFF	TGTGCCAGCAGCTCCACTCGGACAGGGGAAAATGAAAAACTGTTTTTT
.	TRBV28	.	TRBJ1-1	CASSFLGGTEAFF	TGTGCCAGCAGTTTCTTAGGGGGCACTGAAGCTTTCTTT
TRBD1	TRBV9	.	TRBJ2-7	CASSGTGRWEQYF	TGTGCCAGCAGCGGGACAGGGAGATGGGAGCAGTACTTC
.	TRBV7-9	.	TRBJ2-7	CSSSLGRYEQYF	TGTTCCAGCAGCTTAGGCAGATACGAGCAGTACTTC
.	TRBV30	.	TRBJ1-3	CARRDFSGNTIYF	TGTGCCCGCCGGGACTTCTCTGGAAACACCATATATTTT
TRBD1	TRBV2	.	TRBJ2-1	CASSTGQGTYNEQFF	TGTGCCAGCAGTACCGGACAGGGAACCTACAATGAGCAGTTCTTC
TRBD2	TRBV2	.	TRBJ2-1	CASSEDIAGGPEEQFF	TGTGCCAGCAGTGAAGATATAGCGGGAGGGCCGGAAGAGCAGTTCTTC
TRBD2	TRBV30	.	TRBJ2-7	CAWSRAGVAHEQYF	TGTGCCTGGAGTCGGGCGGGAGTTGCCCACGAGCAGTACTTC
TRBD1	TRBV7-9	.	TRBJ1-1	CASSNRDRVVAFF	TGTGCCAGCAGCAACCGGGACAGGGTGGTCGCTTTCTTT
.	TRBV29-1	few	TRBJ1-3	CSARQDGNTIYF	TGCAGCGCCCGACAGGACGGAAACACCATATATTTT
TRBD2	TRBV27	few	TRBJ2-1	CASRQRGLAASYNEQFF	TGTGCCAGCAGGCAGAGAGGACTAGCGGCTTCCTACAATGAGCAGTTCTTC
.	TRBV7-2	.	TRBJ2-1	CASSSEWGPSNEQFF	TGTGCCAGCAGCTCGGAGTGGGGGCCATCCAATGAGCAGTTCTTC
.	TRBV28	.	TRBJ1-5	CASSFRGIYSNQPQHF	TGTGCCAGCAGTTTTCGCGGGATTTATAGCAATCAGCCCCAGCATTTT
.	TRBV6-1	.	TRBJ2-5	CATNWPGKETQYF	TGCGCCACCAACTGGCCAGGGAAAGAGACCCAGTACTTC
.	TRBV18	.	TRBJ1-1	CASSYSGNTEAFF	TGTGCCAGCTCATACAGCGGGAACACTGAAGCTTTCTTT
TRBD1	TRBV10-1	.	TRBJ1-1	CASSDAGRGQTEAFF	TGCGCCAGCAGTGATGCAGGCAGGGGGCAAACTGAAGCTTTCTTT
.	TRBV28	.	TRBJ1-2	CATSGVGYGYTF	TGTGCCACGTCGGGGGTGGGCTATGGCTACACCTTC
TRBD2	TRBV27	.	TRBJ2-3	CASSPVLAGTDTQYF	TGTGCCAGCAGTCCCGTTCTAGCGGGGACAGATACGCAGTATTTT
TRBD1	TRBV6-5	few	TRBJ1-1	CASRPRDRDTEAFF	TGTGCCAGCAGGCCACGGGACAGAGACACTGAAGCTTTCTTT
TRBD2	TRBV9	.	TRBJ2-7	CASSPPTSGPAYEQYF	TGTGCCAGCAGCCCTCCGACTAGCGGGCCTGCGTACGAGCAGTACTTC
.	TRBV5-1	few	TRBJ2-7	CASSLRGYEQYF	TGCGCCAGCAGCCTGCGGGGTTACGAGCAGTACTTC
TRBD2	TRBV7-9	.	TRBJ2-2	CASSRMLLGGSYTGELFF	TGTGCCAGCAGCCGAATGCTATTAGGCGGGAGTTACACCGGGGAGCTGTTTTTT
.	TRBV7-9	.	TRBJ1-5	CASGLGRHQPQHF	TGTGCCAGCGGCCTGGGCAGGCATCAGCCCCAGCATTTT
.	TRBV18	.	TRBJ1-1	CASSPLGREPMNTEAFF	TGTGCCAGCTCACCACTAGGACGGGAGCCCATGAACACTGAAGCTTTCTTT
TRBD2	TRBV15	.	TRBJ2-7	CATSRGSSGRYEQYF	TGTGCCACCAGCAGAGGAAGCAGCGGGAGGTACGAGCAGTACTTC
TRBD2	TRBV7-3	.	TRBJ2-1	CASSLAGGPLYEQFF	TGTGCCAGCAGCTTAGCGGGAGGGCCATTGTATGAGCAGTTCTTC
.	TRBV4-2	few	TRBJ1-1	CASSQERLEGNTEAFF	TGTGCCAGCAGCCAAGAGAGGTTAGAAGGTAACACTGAAGCTTTCTTT
TRBD1	TRBV4-2	.	TRBJ2-1	CASSQGGLGQGVIDEQFF	TGTGCCAGCAGCCAAGGGGGTTTGGGACAGGGCGTGATCGATGAGCAGTTCTTC
.	TRBV28	.	TRBJ2-1	CASSAGQNNEQFF	TGTGCCAGCAGTGCGGGACAGAACAATGAGCAGTTCTTC
.	TRBV28	.	TRBJ1-2	CASSKGDGRYGYTF	TGTGCCAGTTCAAAAGGAGACGGTCGCTATGGCTACACCTTC
.	TRBV18	once	TRBJ2-1	CASSPREGGYNEQFF	TGTGCCAGCTCACCCCGGGAAGGGGGCTACAATGAGCAGTTCTTC
.	TRBV28	.	TRBJ2-2	CASRPGGQYTGELFF	TGTGCCAGCAGACCTGGGGGACAATACACCGGGGAGCTGTTTTTT
.	TRBV28	.	TRBJ2-7	CASSTSGLSSYEQYF	TGTGCCAGCAGCACAAGCGGGCTTAGCTCCTACGAGCAGTACTTC
.	TRBV27	once	TRBJ1-4	CASSEAGSPTNEKLFF	TGTGCCAGCAGCGAGGCGGGCAGTCCAACTAATGAAAAACTGTTTTTT